Listed here are 23 T cell receptor beta chains from one sample, sequenced in a study of blood T cell repertoires in COVID-19. Sequencing was performed with immunoSEQ multiplex PCR; in TCRdb, only in-frame clones are kept and a portion is missing. The profile shows fewer than 400,000 clones, over 85% of them singletons. Sequencing used PBMCs or T cells enriched from blood (not recorded which). Source of these receptors: a woman aged 30 to 39 who had recovered from COVID-19.

The rearrangement links TRBV9 to TRBJ1-6; D remains unclear. Germline assignment: CDR1 SGDLS and CDR2 YYNGEE. Trimming pared 2 bases from V and 0 bases from J, leaving 9 bases between. The CDR3 length is 16 residues. The CDR3 nucleotides are TGTGCCAGCAGCGTTACAGAGAGCTCCTATAATTCACCCCTCCACTTT. Translation: CASSVTESSYNSPLHF.

The rearrangement uses TRBV2 and TRBJ2-5, with TRBD2 matching over 7 bases. J gave up 5 bases and V 4 bases, and 4 bases lay outside the gene matches. The germline V gene has CDR1 SNHLY and CDR2 FYNNEI. The CDR3 is made up of 13 amino acids. The CDR3 sequence: CASSGEGGETQYF. The CDR3 DNA sequence: TGTGCCAGCAGTGGAGAGGGAGGGGAGACCCAGTACTTC.

This chain uses TRBV5-1 with TRBJ2-3, with D uncertain. There are 16 residues in the CDR3. Germline assignment: CDR1 SGHRS and CDR2 YFSETQ. Trimming pared 4 bases from V and 4 bases from J, leaving 19 bases between. CDR3: CASSPQDTVFADTQYF. CDR3 coding DNA: TGCGCCAGCAGCCCTCAGGATACGGTCTTTGCAGATACGCAGTATTTT.

CDR3 in amino acids: CASSPGQGRNQPQHF. CDR3 nucleotides: TGTGCCAGCTCACCAGGGCAGGGAAGGAATCAGCCCCAGCATTTT. V is TRBV18 and J is TRBJ1-5, with D maybe TRBD1 (5 bases). With 2 bases removed from V and 4 bases from J, the gap between germline ends came to 12 bases. The CDR3 length is 15 residues. In germline, CDR1 is KGHSH, CDR2 LQKENI.

This rearrangement joins TRBV28 to TRBJ2-7; possible D gene TRBD1, 5 bases. CDR3 length equals 13 residues. V lost 3 bases and J 4 bases, leaving 10 bases between the germline ends. Germline V CDR1 and CDR2: MDHEN, SYDVKM. The chain's CDR3 is CASSLRTNYEQYF. CDR3 bases: TGTGCCAGCAGTTTGAGGACAAATTACGAGCAGTACTTC.

The chain is built from TRBV28 and TRBJ1-2; weak D call: TRBD1 (5 bases). CDR3 length equals 12 residues. The V end was cut by 6 bases, the J end by 7 bases, with 12 bases between. From germline, CDR1 is MDHEN and CDR2 SYDVKM. This CDR3 is CASRISGGGYTF. The CDR3 region has the DNA TGTGCCAGCAGAATCTCGGGGGGTGGCTACACCTTC.

The chain links TRBV6-4 to TRBJ1-1; no reliable D call. Germline V gives CDR1 MRHNA, CDR2 SNTAGT. This CDR3 comprises 14 residues. The germline V and J ends were trimmed by 5 bases and 1 base, with 11 bases remaining between them. The CDR3 nucleotides are TGTGCCAGCAGTAGCTCGCCTGGGAACACTGAAGCTTTCTTT. Its protein is CASSSSPGNTEAFF.

The chain uses TRBV5-1 and TRBJ2-5; TRBD1 agrees at 12 bases. V gave up 0 bases and J gave up 5 bases; unmatched junction bases: 8. The CDR3 length is 17 residues. Germline CDR1 reads SGHRS; CDR2 reads YFSETQ. CDR3 sequence (DNA): TGCGCCAGCAGCTTGGAATCCGGGACAGGGGGCGGGGAGACCCAGTACTTC. This sequence encodes CASSLESGTGGGETQYF.

The chain links TRBV27 to TRBJ1-5; TRBD1 agrees at 10 bases. The CDR3 loop spans 15 amino acids. Trimming at V came to 2 bases and at J to 6 bases, leaving 4 bases not matched to a gene. CDR1 and CDR2 from the germline V gene are MNHEY and SMNVEV (reference sequence). In DNA form, the CDR3 reads TGTGCCAGCAGTTTAGTTGGGACAGGGGTTCAGCCCCAGCATTTT. Translating gives CASSLVGTGVQPQHF.

This rearrangement joins TRBV7-2 to TRBJ1-5; TRBD1 agrees at 7 bases. Germline assignment: CDR1 SGHTA and CDR2 FQGNSA. J lost 0 bases, V lost 5 bases, and 7 bases had no gene match. This CDR3 spans 16 amino acids. CDR3 in amino acids: CASSRDRFNSNQPQHF. Here the CDR3 DNA reads TGTGCCAGCAGCAGGGACAGATTTAATAGCAATCAGCCCCAGCATTTT.

The V gene is TRBV10-3, the J gene TRBJ1-4, with D tentatively TRBD1 (6 bases). The germline CDR1 and CDR2 sequences are ENHRY and SYGVKD. The CDR3 has 17 residues. The germline V and J ends were trimmed by 5 bases and 4 bases, with 20 bases remaining between them. In DNA, the CDR3 is TGTGCCATCAGTCCCTCAACCGGACAGCTAAATAATGAAAAACTGTTTTTT. It yields the protein CAISPSTGQLNNEKLFF.

V and J are TRBV7-6 and TRBJ2-7; 7 bases line up with TRBD1. The CDR3 has 14 amino acids. The ends lost 4 bases at V and 3 bases at J; junction bases unmatched: 6. Germline CDR1 SGHVS, CDR2 FNYEAQ. CDR3 residues: CASSSIRDSYEQYF. CDR3 bases: TGTGCCAGCAGCTCGATCCGGGACAGCTACGAGCAGTACTTC. The full variable domain, with the rest looked up from reference TRBV7-6 and TRBJ2-7, is GAGVSQSPRYKVTKRGQDVALRCDPISGHVSLYWYRQALGQGPEFLTYFNYEAQQDKSGLPNDRFSAERPEGSISTLTIQRTEQRDSAMYRCASSSIRDSYEQYFGPGTRLTVT.

The CDR3 region is CASSLGQGAYEQYF. The CDR3 DNA is TGTGCCAGCAGCTTAGGGCAGGGGGCATACGAGCAGTACTTC. The J gene is TRBJ2-7, the V gene TRBV13; 8 bases match TRBD1. Germline values: CDR1 PRHDT, CDR2 FYEKMQ (reference sequence). With V trimmed by 0 bases and J by 4 bases, 2 bases remained unmatched. This CDR3 is 14 amino acids long.

Regarding this clone: An end of the junction differs from the germline gene, which may be a read error. The CDR3 region has the DNA TGTGCCAGCAGCCCAGGGGGCTACTATGGCTACTCCTTC. As protein: CASSPGGYYGYSF. V usage is TRBV11-2 and J usage is TRBJ1-2, with 8 bases matching TRBD1. The CDR3 contains 13 residues. In germline, CDR1 is SGHAT, CDR2 FQNNGV.

The chain recombines TRBV9 with TRBJ1-6, with no clear D. V gave up 3 bases and J gave up 7 bases, with 17 bases separating them. Germline V gene data show CDR1 as SGDLS and CDR2 as YYNGEE. This CDR3 is 16 amino acids long. The CDR3 nucleotides read TGTGCCAGCAGCGGACCCCGGGGAGGGCGAAATTCACCCCTCCACTTT. It encodes CASSGPRGGRNSPLHF.

The V call is TRBV3-1 (or the pseudogene TRBV3-2), the J call TRBJ1-3; D not certain. V was shortened by 5 bases and J by 1 base, with 15 bases between the two germline ends. Germline V gene lookup returns CDR1 LGHDT and CDR2 YNNKEL (reference sequence). CDR3 length equals 16 residues. CDR3 coding DNA: TGTGCCAGCAGCGACTTACAGAGGGAATCTGGAAACACCATATATTTT. Protein: CASSDLQRESGNTIYF.

This rearrangement joins TRBV29-1 to TRBJ1-1; D uncertain. Trimming removed 4 bases at V and 7 bases at J, with 16 bases between. Germline values: CDR1 SQVTM, CDR2 ANQGSEA. This CDR3 contains 13 residues. Here the CDR3 DNA reads TGCAGCGTTGGTTCCGGGCGAGCGGATGAAGCTTTCTTT. Protein sequence: CSVGSGRADEAFF.

V is TRBV28 and J is TRBJ1-4, with 7 bases fitting TRBD1. With V trimmed by 5 bases and J by 14 bases, 5 bases remained unmatched. The CDR3 is made up of 11 amino acids. From germline, CDR1 is MDHEN and CDR2 SYDVKM. Here the CDR3 reads CASSQQGQLFF. CDR3 coding DNA: TGTGCCAGCAGTCAACAGGGACAGCTGTTTTTT.

The rearrangement links TRBV14 to TRBJ1-2; no clear D gene. Looked up from germline, CDR1 is SGHDN and CDR2 is FVKESK. There are 13 residues in the CDR3. V was trimmed by 4 bases and J by 5 bases, leaving 11 bases between them. This chain's CDR3 is CASSPGGIYGYTF. The CDR3 coding sequence is TGTGCCAGCAGCCCTGGAGGGATATATGGCTACACCTTC.

The gene calls are TRBV7-9 and TRBJ1-4; maybe TRBD1 (5 bases). CDR3 size: 16 residues. Trimming cost V 1 base and J 2 bases, with 11 bases left between them. The V gene's germline CDR1 is SEHNR and CDR2 FQNEAQ (reference sequence). The CDR3 reads CASSLGWGRTNEKLFF. DNA of the CDR3: TGTGCCAGCAGCTTAGGTTGGGGGAGGACTAATGAAAAACTGTTTTTT.

The chain joins TRBV6-5 to TRBJ2-7, with D maybe TRBD1 (6 bases). V lost 8 bases and J lost 6, with 20 bases in between. Per germline, CDR1 MNHEY and CDR2 SVGAGI. This CDR3 region has 14 residues. For the CDR3, the DNA is TGTGCCAGCCACGATTCTCAGGGGCGAGGCGAGCAGTACTTC. As protein: CASHDSQGRGEQYF.

The V gene is TRBV7-2, the J gene TRBJ1-2, with D possibly TRBD1 on 6 matching bases. V gave up 5 bases and J gave up 14 bases, with 18 bases separating them. Per the germline V gene, CDR1 is SGHTA and CDR2 is FQGNSA. The CDR3 spans 12 residues. The CDR3 sequence: CASSHARTEQTF. The CDR3 region has the DNA TGTGCCAGCAGCCACGCCCGGACAGAACAGACCTTC.

Only a few counts were recorded for this clone. The chain has TRBV28 and TRBJ1-6, with TRBD1 matching over 8 bases. This CDR3 comprises 18 residues. Germline trimming cut 0 bases from V and 5 bases from J; bases unmatched to any gene: 9. Germline V lookup: CDR1 MDHEN, CDR2 SYDVKM. CDR3 in DNA: TGTGCCAGCAGTTTATGGGGTCGTAAGGACAGGGATAATTCACCCCTCCACTTT. Translation gives CASSLWGRKDRDNSPLHF. Variable domain in full (rest from reference TRBV28 and TRBJ1-6): DVKVTQSSRYLVKRTGEKVFLECVQDMDHENMFWYRQDPGLGLRLIYFSYDVKMKEKGDIPEGYSVSREKKERFSLILESASTNQTSMYLCASSLWGRKDRDNSPLHFGNGTRLTVT.